The 9 T cell receptor beta chains in this list originate from one sample, sequenced in a study of cytomegalovirus exposure and HLA in healthy donors (TCRdb year 2017). The protocol used for the library was the immunoSEQ multiplex PCR assay. Drawn from immuneACCESS, this table holds only the in-frame rearrangements with V and J called that TCRdb kept. Clones are partly lost; checked studies trace under half to an unresolved V gene and leave the rest unexplained. The sample has about 54,000 clones on record, roughly nine tenths of them singletons. The ten largest clones represent 7.5% to 9.5% of the sample. Sequenced: PBMCs. These receptors came from a young woman in good health and CMV-seropositive.

The table lists this clone with a count of one. The chain's CDR3 is CASSYGQGGYGYTF. For the CDR3, the DNA is TGTGCCAGCAGTTATGGACAGGGAGGGTATGGCTACACCTTC. The rearrangement joins TRBV6-5 to TRBJ1-2; TRBD1 aligns across 8 bases. This CDR3 is 14 amino acids long. CDR1 is MNHEY and CDR2 is SVGAGI in the germline V gene. The V segment lost 3 bases and the J segment 5 bases; nucleotides outside the gene matches: 5.

This chain uses TRBV5-1 with TRBJ2-5, with 9 nucleotides matching TRBD1. The CDR3 totals 15 residues. Per germline, CDR1 SGHRS and CDR2 YFSETQ. The junction had 7 bases not matched to a gene; V was cut back by 5 bases and J by 2 bases. The CDR3 sequence: CASRSTGTGQETQYF. CDR3 bases: TGCGCCAGCAGGTCTACCGGGACAGGGCAAGAGACCCAGTACTTC. Full variable domain (rest looked up from reference TRBV5-1 and TRBJ2-5): KAGVTQTPRYLIKTRGQQVTLSCSPISGHRSVSWYQQTPGQGLQFLFEYFSETQRNKGNFPGRFSGRQFSNSRSEMNVSTLELGDSALYLCASRSTGTGQETQYFGPGTRLLVL.

The chain joins TRBV5-4 to TRBJ1-1; perhaps TRBD1 as D (6 bases). CDR1 is SGHNT and CDR2 is YYREEE in the germline V gene (reference sequence). The CDR3 loop spans 15 amino acids. Trimming took off 2 bases at V and 0 bases at J, with 11 bases between the two ends. CDR3 in DNA: TGTGCCAGCAGCTTTAACAGACAGGTGAACACTGAAGCTTTCTTT. Amino acids: CASSFNRQVNTEAFF.

This rearrangement joins TRBV30 to TRBJ1-1; D remains unclear. V lost 2 bases and J 6 bases, leaving 25 bases between the germline ends. The CDR3 runs 17 residues. CDR1 and CDR2 from the germline V gene are GTSNPN and SVGIG (reference sequence). The CDR3 is CAWSRLLQSRGFAEAFF. As DNA, the CDR3 is TGTGCCTGGAGTCGTCTCCTCCAGTCCCGGGGTTTCGCTGAAGCTTTCTTT. Looking up the rest from reference TRBV30 and TRBJ1-1 gives the full variable domain: SQTIHQWPATLVQPVGSPLSLECTVEGTSNPNLYWYRQAAGRGLQLLFYSVGIGQISSEVPQNLSASRPQDRQFILSSKKLLLSDSGFYLCAWSRLLQSRGFAEAFFGQGTRLTVV.

This rearrangement joins TRBV5-8 to TRBJ1-2; 11 positions match TRBD1. Germline V gene sequence: CDR1 SGHTS, CDR2 YDEGEE. The V segment lost 4 bases and the J segment 4 bases; nucleotides outside the gene matches: 6. The CDR3 is 15 residues long. As DNA, the CDR3 is TGTGCCAGCAGCCCTCGGACAGGGGGCTTCTATGGCTACACCTTC. Its translation is CASSPRTGGFYGYTF.

CDR3 coding DNA: TGTGCCAGCAGCGTAGCGGGTAGGGGCGTGAACACCGGGGAGCTGTTTTTT. Residues: CASSVAGRGVNTGELFF. The V and J genes are TRBV9 and TRBJ2-2; tentatively, D is TRBD1 (5 bases). V lost 0 bases and J lost 1, with 13 bases in between. The CDR3 spans 17 residues. Germline CDR1 SGDLS, CDR2 YYNGEE.

The chain employs TRBV6-5 and TRBJ1-2, with unresolved D. Germline CDR1 reads MNHEY; CDR2 reads SVGAGI. This CDR3 is built from 13 residues. V was pared by 5 bases and J by 4 bases, with 11 bases between. DNA for the CDR3: TGTGCCAGCAGTGAGGGAACATTCTATGGCTACACCTTC. It codes for CASSEGTFYGYTF.

This chain links TRBV7-3 with TRBJ2-1; TRBD1 matches 11 bases. The V gene's germline CDR1 is SGHTA and CDR2 FQGTGA. This CDR3 has 16 residues. The J segment lost 12 bases and the V segment lost 3 bases, leaving 13 bases of the junction unmatched. The CDR3 nucleotides are TGTGCCAGCAGCTTTACGCACATAGCCGGGACAGGGGGGCAGTTCTTC. It yields the protein CASSFTHIAGTGGQFF.

The chain couples TRBV2 to TRBJ1-1; D is uncertain. Trimming stripped 6 bases from V and 0 bases from J, with 11 bases between. There are 14 residues in the CDR3. Germline V gene sequence: CDR1 SNHLY, CDR2 FYNNEI. The DNA for the CDR3 is TGTGCCAGCAGCCTAGGTGTTATGAACACTGAAGCTTTCTTT. This gives the protein CASSLGVMNTEAFF. Using reference TRBV2 and TRBJ1-1 for the parts outside the CDR3, the full variable domain is EPEVTQTPSHQVTQMGQEVILRCVPISNHLYFYWYRQILGQKVEFLVSFYNNEISEKSEIFDDQFSVERPDGSNFTLKIRSTKLEDSAMYFCASSLGVMNTEAFFGQGTRLTVV.